The following is a TCR beta chain sequence with its context. Its cognate antigen is unknown. This specimen belongs to a study of CD8 T cells in Susac syndrome. Findings and caveats of the study: It was acknowledged in the study that its TCR sequencing and HLA analysis involved a relatively small number of individuals.

The CDR3 has 14 residues. Germline lookup yields CDR1 LGHDT and CDR2 YNNKEL (reference sequence). V was cut by 1 base and J by 13 bases, with 16 bases left in between. RNA, at about 0.5 to 1 ug, was reverse transcribed with random hexamers. TCRdb re-called the immunoSEQ multiplex PCR reads with MiXCR, one entry per CDR3 protein. The data show 150,000 to 200,000 distinct CDR3 sequences, roughly 94% seen once. Sequencing was performed on CD4+ T cells from PBMCs. This TCR derives from a human donor in good health. The chain recombines TRBV3-1 with TRBJ1-4; D remains ambiguous. The CDR3 loop is CASSQGIQADGLFF. The CDR3 nucleotides are TGTGCCAGCAGCCAAGGTATTCAGGCGGACGGACTGTTTTTT. Complete variable domain (other parts from reference TRBV3-1 and TRBJ1-4): DTAVSQTPKYLVTQMGNDKSIKCEQNLGHDTMYWYKQDSKKFLKIMFSYNNKELIINETVPNRFSPKSPDKAHLNLHINSLELGDSAVYFCASSQGIQADGLFFGSGTQLSVL.